Presented here are 12 T cell receptor beta chains from one specimen sequenced in a study of cytomegalovirus exposure and HLA in healthy donors. PCR was performed using 60 Vbeta and 13 Jbeta primers. Profiled with immunoSEQ multiplex PCR; TCRdb holds only in-frame clones, not every one. The sample yields about 160,000 clones, 65% to 85% seen once. The sequenced sample consisted of PBMCs. These receptors were collected from a woman in her thirties in good health and CMV-seropositive.

A few counts support this clone. This rearrangement joins TRBV7-2 to TRBJ2-7; the match to TRBD1 covers 12 bases. The germline CDR1 and CDR2 sequences are SGHTA and FQGNSA. The CDR3 runs to 13 residues. Germline trimming cut 6 bases from V and 4 bases from J; bases unmatched to any gene: 1. This CDR3 reads CASRGQGAYEQYF. The DNA of the CDR3 is TGTGCCAGCAGGGGACAGGGGGCTTACGAGCAGTACTTC.

This clone was recorded once. The junction and the germline gene differ at one end; a read error may be behind it. The chain links TRBV7-9 to TRBJ2-5, with 10 bases matching TRBD2. The CDR3 has 15 residues. Germline CDR1 reads SEHNR; CDR2 reads FQNEAQ (reference sequence). The DNA for the CDR3 is TGTTCCAGCAGCTTAACTTTCCTAGCGGGGGACACCCAGTACTTC. Amino acids: CSSSLTFLAGDTQYF.

V and J are TRBV7-6 and TRBJ2-1; 13 bases are a match to TRBD2. This CDR3 has 17 amino acids. The V and J ends lost 5 bases and 6 bases, in that order; junction bases with no gene match: 10. The germline V gene has CDR1 SGHVS and CDR2 FNYEAQ. For the CDR3, the DNA is TGTGCCAGCAGCCCCCGGACTAGCGGGGGCCCCCTCAATGAGCAGTTCTTC. It translates to CASSPRTSGGPLNEQFF.

The chain has TRBV5-6 and TRBJ1-6, with no clear D. Germline V CDR1 and CDR2: SGHDT, YYEEEE. Trimming removed 0 bases from V and 11 bases from J, with 9 bases in between. The CDR3 runs to 13 residues. Here the CDR3 DNA reads TGTGCCAGCAGCTTGGGGGCCGGCACACCCCTCCACTTT. Amino acid sequence: CASSLGAGTPLHF. Based on the CDR3 plus reference TRBV5-6 and TRBJ1-6, the full variable domain is DAGVTQSPTHLIKTRGQQVTLRCSPKSGHDTVSWYQQALGQGPQFIFQYYEEEERQRGNFPDRFSGHQFPNYSSELNVNALLLGDSALYLCASSLGAGTPLHFGNGTRLTVT.

In nucleotides, the CDR3 is TGTGCCAGCAGCTTTGACGGGTATCAGCCCCAGCATTTT. This translates into CASSFDGYQPQHF. This chain joins TRBV5-8 and TRBJ1-5; D not certain. CDR3 length: 13 amino acids. Germline V gene lookup returns CDR1 SGHTS and CDR2 YDEGEE. Trimming removed 2 bases at V and 5 bases at J, with 8 bases between. Drawing the rest from reference TRBV5-8 and TRBJ1-5, the complete variable domain is EAGVTQSPTHLIKTRGQQATLRCSPISGHTSVYWYQQALGLGLQFLLWYDEGEERNRGNFPPRFSGRQFPNYSSELNVNALELEDSALYLCASSFDGYQPQHFGDGTRLSIL.

The CDR3 nucleotides read TGTGCCACCAGCAGAGATGGAACGGCGGGGGGAAGGGGCGGGGAGCTGTTTTTT. Encoded protein: CATSRDGTAGGRGGELFF. The chain joins TRBV15 to TRBJ2-2, with 8 bases lining up with TRBD2. Looked up from germline, CDR1 is LNHNV and CDR2 is YYDKDF (reference sequence). There are 18 residues in the CDR3. The V segment lost 0 bases and the J segment 7 bases; nucleotides outside the gene matches: 13.

Details on this clone: Other DNA sequences from this sample encode an identical CDR3 as well. V usage is TRBV6-6 and J usage is TRBJ2-7; 7 bases match TRBD1. Germline CDR1 MNHNY, CDR2 SVGAGI (reference sequence). Losses at the gene ends were 2 bases for V and 7 bases for J; bases not matched to a gene: 5. The CDR3 totals 13 residues. CDR3 loop: CASSYNRGGEQYF. For the CDR3, the DNA is TGTGCCAGCAGTTACAACAGGGGCGGGGAGCAGTACTTC.

The genes are TRBV30 and TRBJ1-2, with 7 bases identical to TRBD1. Germline assignment: CDR1 GTSNPN and CDR2 SVGIG (reference sequence). The V segment lost 5 bases and the J segment 4 bases; nucleotides outside the gene matches: 4. CDR3 length: 12 residues. The DNA of the CDR3 is TGTGCCTGGCAGGGGGAGAGCTATGGCTACACCTTC. Protein sequence: CAWQGESYGYTF.

The genes are TRBV7-9 and TRBJ2-1; 9 bases map to TRBD1. This CDR3 spans 14 amino acids. The germline CDR1 and CDR2 sequences are SEHNR and FQNEAQ (reference sequence). J gave up 8 bases and V 5 bases, and 7 bases lay outside the gene matches. The chain's CDR3 is CASSPGTGKDEQFF. The CDR3 nucleotides read TGTGCCAGCAGCCCCGGGACAGGGAAGGATGAGCAGTTCTTC.

V is TRBV5-1 and J is TRBJ2-7, with D unclear. There are 15 residues in the CDR3. Deletions cut 5 bases from V and 0 bases from J, with 15 bases between. CDR1 is SGHRS and CDR2 is YFSETQ in the germline V gene. The CDR3 is CASRQLAQSSYEQYF. The CDR3 DNA reads TGCGCCAGCAGACAACTTGCACAGAGCTCCTACGAGCAGTACTTC.

This clone is deemed medium-sized. The CDR3 DNA follows: TGTGCCAGCAGCTCGGGCGCCTTGGGCGGGGCCTACGAGCAGTACTTC. Its translation is CASSSGALGGAYEQYF. V is TRBV7-2 and J is TRBJ2-7; perhaps TRBD2 as D (6 bases). This CDR3 region has 16 residues. The V and J ends lost 4 bases and 2 bases respectively, with 18 bases between them. From germline, CDR1 is SGHTA and CDR2 FQGNSA.

The chain links TRBV5-1 to TRBJ1-3; D gene uncertain. Looked up from germline, CDR1 is SGHRS and CDR2 is YFSETQ. This CDR3 has 15 residues. Trimming took off 0 bases at V and 9 bases at J, with 16 bases between the two ends. DNA of the CDR3: TGCGCCAGCAGCTTGGCAACCTCTCTCGGAGGCACCATATATTTT. The encoded protein is CASSLATSLGGTIYF.